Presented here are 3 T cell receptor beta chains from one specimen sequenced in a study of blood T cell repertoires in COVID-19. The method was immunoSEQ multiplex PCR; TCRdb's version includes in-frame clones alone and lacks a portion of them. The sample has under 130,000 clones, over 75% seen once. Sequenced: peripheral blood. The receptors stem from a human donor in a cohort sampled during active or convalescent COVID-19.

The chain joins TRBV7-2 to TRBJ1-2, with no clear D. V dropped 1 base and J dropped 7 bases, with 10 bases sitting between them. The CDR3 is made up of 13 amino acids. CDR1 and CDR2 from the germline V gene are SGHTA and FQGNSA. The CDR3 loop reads CASSLEAAIGYTF. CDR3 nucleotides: TGTGCCAGCAGCTTAGAAGCGGCAATTGGCTACACCTTC.

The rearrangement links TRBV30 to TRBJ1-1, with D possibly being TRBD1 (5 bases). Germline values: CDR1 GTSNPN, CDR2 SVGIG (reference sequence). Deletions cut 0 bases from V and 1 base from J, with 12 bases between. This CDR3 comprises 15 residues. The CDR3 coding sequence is TGTGCCTGGAGTGTATCGGGTCAGGGGAACACTGAAGCTTTCTTT. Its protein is CAWSVSGQGNTEAFF. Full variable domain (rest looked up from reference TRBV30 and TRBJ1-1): SQTIHQWPATLVQPVGSPLSLECTVEGTSNPNLYWYRQAAGRGLQLLFYSVGIGQISSEVPQNLSASRPQDRQFILSSKKLLLSDSGFYLCAWSVSGQGNTEAFFGQGTRLTVV.

CDR3 coding DNA: TGCGCCAGCAGCGCCACGCAGGAATCCTATGGCTACACCTTC. It translates to CASSATQESYGYTF. The V call is TRBV5-1, the J call TRBJ1-2; no definite D call. The germline V gene has CDR1 SGHRS and CDR2 YFSETQ. The ends were cut back, 4 bases at V and 4 bases at J, with 14 bases in the middle. The CDR3 runs to 14 residues.